These 29 T cell receptor beta chains were all obtained from the same sample, sequenced in a study of STAT3 mutations in large granular lymphocyte leukemia. Sequenced by immunoSEQ multiplex PCR; TCRdb stores in-frame clones only, minus some. Here the sample spans about 2,000 clones, roughly two thirds being singletons. For these TCRs, the target antigens are not known. Study-wide results and limits: Every T-cell large granular lymphocyte leukemia patient had at least one immunodominant TCR beta clonotype.

Sequencing input: peripheral blood mononuclear cells. These receptors all come from a man aged 50-60 years with T-cell large granular lymphocyte leukemia. Some clones in this sample may be carry-over from other donors' samples.

This rearrangement joins TRBV5-4 to TRBJ2-5, with TRBD1 as a possible D gene (6 bases). V lost 4 bases to trimming and J lost 1 base, with 11 bases between them. The CDR3 runs 14 residues. Germline-derived CDR1 and CDR2 are SGHNT and YYREEE (reference sequence). The CDR3 region is CASSQGRSQETQYF. The CDR3 DNA is TGTGCCAGCAGCCAGGGGCGGTCCCAAGAGACCCAGTACTTC.

The chain links TRBV7-9 to TRBJ1-2; D is unclear. Germline CDR1 is SEHNR and CDR2 is FQNEAQ (reference sequence). CDR3 length equals 14 residues. Between the trimmed V and J ends, which lost 5 bases and 3 bases, there was a span of 13 bases. The chain's CDR3 is CASSPGAGDYGYTF. DNA for the CDR3: TGTGCCAGCAGCCCGGGCGCAGGTGACTATGGCTACACCTTC.

This clone was picked up a small number of times. This chain joins TRBV6-5 and TRBJ1-6; D may be TRBD1 (5 bases). V gave up 6 bases and J gave up 8 bases, with 14 bases separating them. Per germline, CDR1 MNHEY and CDR2 SVGAGI. This CDR3 comprises 14 residues. CDR3 region: CASRRGLGDSPLHF. CDR3 DNA: TGTGCCAGCAGGCGGGGACTGGGAGATTCACCCCTCCACTTT.

This clone was seen a handful of times. The J gene is TRBJ2-5, the V gene TRBV9; D remains unclear. CDR1 SGDLS and CDR2 YYNGEE come from the germline V gene. The V end lost 0 bases, the J end lost 0 bases, and 9 bases lay between the germline ends. CDR3 length: 15 amino acids. In DNA, the CDR3 is TGTGCCAGCAGCGTAGATGGACGGCACCAAGAGACCCAGTACTTC. Its protein product is CASSVDGRHQETQYF.

This clone has a handful of counts. J is TRBJ2-3 and V is TRBV6-5; possibly TRBD1 or TRBD2 for D (6 bases each). Between the trimmed V and J ends, which lost 2 bases and 7 bases, there was a span of 13 bases. Per the germline V gene, CDR1 is MNHEY and CDR2 is SVGAGI. This CDR3 comprises 14 residues. The CDR3 loop is CASSYDGGRNTQYF. The CDR3 DNA follows: TGTGCCAGCAGTTACGACGGGGGCAGGAATACGCAGTATTTT.

This clone was counted between two and nine times. The chain is built from TRBV15 and TRBJ2-7, with TRBD1 identical over 7 bases. CDR3 length: 11 residues. The V gene's germline CDR1 is LNHNV and CDR2 YYDKDF (reference sequence). V was clipped by 8 bases and J by 7 bases; unmatched bases: 5. DNA of the CDR3: TGTGCCACCCAGCTCAGGGGGGAGCAGTACTTC. Amino acids: CATQLRGEQYF.

The chain links TRBV5-1 to TRBJ2-1, with 11 nucleotides matching TRBD2. The length of the CDR3 is 15 residues. V lost 3 bases, J lost 4 bases, and 3 bases stayed unmatched. CDR1 is SGHRS, CDR2 YFSETQ, per germline. The CDR3 nucleotides read TGCGCCAGCAGCTCCGGGACTAGCGGTTACAATGAGCAGTTCTTC. Translating it yields CASSSGTSGYNEQFF. The whole variable domain, remainder taken from reference TRBV5-1 and TRBJ2-1, is KAGVTQTPRYLIKTRGQQVTLSCSPISGHRSVSWYQQTPGQGLQFLFEYFSETQRNKGNFPGRFSGRQFSNSRSEMNVSTLELGDSALYLCASSSGTSGYNEQFFGPGTRLTVL.

This clone was seen more than once but under ten times. Compared with germline, one end of the junction differs, possibly owing to a read error. The rearrangement links TRBV6-5 to TRBJ1-1; a possible D gene is TRBD1 (6 bases). The CDR3 covers 13 residues. The germline V gene encodes CDR1 MNHEY and CDR2 SVGAGI. The CDR3 here is CASSYFAQGEAFF. CDR3 sequence (DNA): TGTGCCAGCAGCTACTTCGCCCAGGGGGAAGCTTTCTTT.

This clone occurred a few times. The rearrangement links TRBV13 to TRBJ1-2; D remains ambiguous. The V and J ends lost 5 bases and 3 bases respectively, with 10 bases between them. The CDR3 has 13 residues. Germline assignment: CDR1 PRHDT and CDR2 FYEKMQ (reference sequence). The CDR3 DNA reads TGTGCCAGCAGCGCGCCTATCGACTATGGCTACACCTTC. Its protein is CASSAPIDYGYTF.

The chain joins TRBV18 to TRBJ1-1; TRBD1 might be the D (5 bases). CDR1 and CDR2 (germline): KGHSH, LQKENI. V lost 3 bases and J 3 bases, leaving 20 bases between the germline ends. The CDR3 consists of 17 residues. CDR3 in DNA: TGTGCCAGCTCACCTCAAGGGACCGCCGGTTTCGACACTGAAGCTTTCTTT. It codes for CASSPQGTAGFDTEAFF.

The gene calls are TRBV5-1 and TRBJ1-6; D possibly corresponds to TRBD1 (6 bases). Trimming left V 4 bases short and J 0 bases short, with 14 bases between. Germline CDR1 is SGHRS and CDR2 is YFSETQ. CDR3 length: 17 residues. The CDR3 reads CASSPGQFDSYNSPLHF. CDR3 DNA sequence: TGCGCCAGCAGCCCTGGACAGTTCGACTCCTATAATTCACCCCTCCACTTT.

This clone was seen a handful of times. The chain couples TRBV4-3 to TRBJ2-1; unclear D gene. Germline-derived CDR1 and CDR2 are LGHNA and YSLEER. The CDR3 is made up of 14 amino acids. Trimming took off 3 bases at V and 5 bases at J, with 11 bases between the two ends. CDR3 loop: CASSHTELNNEQFF. As DNA, the CDR3 is TGCGCCAGCAGCCACACAGAACTAAACAATGAGCAGTTCTTC.

The V call is TRBV4-3, the J call TRBJ2-7; either TRBD1 or TRBD2 may supply D (5 bases each). The CDR3 is 16 amino acids. V lost 4 bases to trimming and J lost 0 bases, with 16 bases between them. CDR1 is LGHNA and CDR2 is YSLEER in the germline V gene. The CDR3 region has the DNA TGCGCCAGCAGCCCGGGGCCCGGGGTGAGCTCCTACGAGCAGTACTTC. Protein sequence: CASSPGPGVSSYEQYF.

The chain uses TRBV29-1 and TRBJ2-7; TRBD1 agrees at 8 bases. CDR1 is SQVTM and CDR2 is ANQGSEA in the germline V gene. The CDR3 covers 12 residues. V dropped 6 bases and J dropped 2; count of bases not matched to a gene: 3. The CDR3 here is CSVADRAYEQYF. The CDR3, as DNA: TGCAGCGTAGCGGACAGGGCCTACGAGCAGTACTTC.

The chain links TRBV19 to TRBJ2-7, with D maybe TRBD2 (6 bases). Trimming removed 0 bases from V and 1 base from J, with 10 bases in between. Germline lookup yields CDR1 LNHDA and CDR2 SQIVND (reference sequence). This CDR3 comprises 15 residues. CDR3 in amino acids: CASSIDLGGSYEQYF. DNA for the CDR3: TGTGCCAGTAGTATAGATCTGGGGGGATCCTACGAGCAGTACTTC.

V and J are TRBV7-9 and TRBJ2-5, with 11 bases aligning to TRBD1. There are 15 residues in the CDR3. V dropped 8 bases and J dropped 5; count of bases not matched to a gene: 10. CDR1 is SEHNR and CDR2 is FQNEAQ in the germline V gene (reference sequence). This CDR3 reads CASERLWTGGETQYF. The CDR3 DNA is TGTGCCAGCGAACGCCTCTGGACAGGGGGCGAGACCCAGTACTTC. The full variable domain, with the rest looked up from reference TRBV7-9 and TRBJ2-5, is DTGVSQNPRHKITKRGQNVTFRCDPISEHNRLYWYRQTLGQGPEFLTYFQNEAQLEKSRLLSDRFSAERPKGSFSTLEIQRTEQGDSAMYLCASERLWTGGETQYFGPGTRLLVL.

The CDR3 loop reads CASSIGITGQEGETQYF. In DNA, the CDR3 is TGTGCCAGCAGTATAGGGATTACGGGACAGGAAGGTGAGACCCAGTACTTC. This rearrangement joins TRBV7-9 to TRBJ2-5; 8 positions match TRBD1. Per germline, CDR1 SEHNR and CDR2 FQNEAQ (reference sequence). With V trimmed by 6 bases and J by 5 bases, 17 bases remained unmatched. The CDR3 is made up of 17 amino acids. The complete variable domain, with remaining parts taken from reference TRBV7-9 and TRBJ2-5, reads DTGVSQNPRHKITKRGQNVTFRCDPISEHNRLYWYRQTLGQGPEFLTYFQNEAQLEKSRLLSDRFSAERPKGSFSTLEIQRTEQGDSAMYLCASSIGITGQEGETQYFGPGTRLLVL.

In nucleotides, the CDR3 is TGTGCCAGCAGCCTTTCTGGGACAGGGGGCTATGGCTACACCTTC. Amino acid sequence: CASSLSGTGGYGYTF. V and J are TRBV27 and TRBJ1-2; 11 positions agree with TRBD1. Germline lookup yields CDR1 MNHEY and CDR2 SMNVEV (reference sequence). J lost 4 bases, V lost 6 bases, and 7 bases had no gene match. This CDR3 comprises 15 residues.

The J gene is TRBJ1-4, the V gene TRBV4-3; tentatively, D is TRBD1 (5 bases). Germline V gives CDR1 LGHNA, CDR2 YSLEER. The CDR3 is 16 amino acids. The germline V and J ends were trimmed by 0 bases and 7 bases, with 15 bases remaining between them. CDR3 DNA: TGCGCCAGCAGCCAAGAGGGTGGGGGGTTAAGTGAAAAACTGTTTTTT. Its translation is CASSQEGGGLSEKLFF.

The J gene is TRBJ2-7, the V gene TRBV15, with D unresolved. V was trimmed by 4 bases and J by 3 bases, leaving 10 bases between them. CDR3 length equals 13 residues. Looked up from germline, CDR1 is LNHNV and CDR2 is YYDKDF (reference sequence). CDR3 sequence: CATSTQFNYEQYF. The CDR3 coding sequence is TGTGCCACCAGCACTCAGTTTAACTACGAGCAGTACTTC.

This clone was found a few times. Written as DNA, the CDR3 is TGTGCCAGCAGTTGGGACGTGGGCTACGAGCAGTACTTC. It codes for CASSWDVGYEQYF. The chain employs TRBV6-6 and TRBJ2-7; either TRBD1 or TRBD2 may supply D (5 bases each). V was clipped by 4 bases and J by 3 bases, with 10 bases between them. The CDR3 runs to 13 residues. Germline V gives CDR1 MNHNY, CDR2 SVGAGI (reference sequence).

This clone is a singleton in its sample. The rearrangement uses TRBV18 and TRBJ2-4; 7 bases line up with TRBD2. The germline CDR1 and CDR2 sequences are KGHSH and LQKENI. Losses at the gene ends were 0 bases for V and 0 bases for J; bases not matched to a gene: 5. This CDR3 region has 17 residues. CDR3 amino acids: CASSPPGGLGAKNIQYF. CDR3 bases: TGTGCCAGCTCACCACCGGGAGGGTTGGGAGCCAAAAACATTCAGTACTTC.

By sample fraction, this clone is medium-sized (0.01 to 0.1%). V is TRBV4-1 and J is TRBJ1-5, with TRBD1 identical over 9 bases. Looked up from germline, CDR1 is MGHRA and CDR2 is YSYEKL. The CDR3 extends over 16 amino acids. V trimming: 3 bases; J trimming: 4 bases; junction bases outside the gene matches: 7. The CDR3 sequence: CASSHTDRGWNQPQHF. CDR3 DNA: TGCGCCAGCAGCCATACGGACAGGGGTTGGAATCAGCCCCAGCATTTT.

The rearrangement links TRBV5-4 to TRBJ2-3; possibly TRBD2 for D (6 bases). Trimming pared 5 bases from V and 5 bases from J, leaving 15 bases between. The CDR3 spans 14 residues. The V gene's germline CDR1 is SGHNT and CDR2 YYREEE (reference sequence). The CDR3 region has the DNA TGTGCCAGCAGGCCCGGGTGGCGGGGAGATACGCAGTATTTT. Residues: CASRPGWRGDTQYF.

J is TRBJ2-7 and V is TRBV5-1, with D perhaps assigned TRBD1 or TRBD2 (5 bases each). The CDR3 is 15 amino acids. Trimming removed 0 bases from V and 5 bases from J, with 15 bases in between. Looked up from germline, CDR1 is SGHRS and CDR2 is YFSETQ. The CDR3 bases are TGCGCCAGCAGCTTGGTTTGGGGACCAACCCACGAGCAGTACTTC. Protein product: CASSLVWGPTHEQYF.

In this sample, this clone is medium-sized. The chain has TRBV27 and TRBJ2-2, with no clear D. The CDR3 sequence is 13 residues long. The V gene lost 4 bases and the J gene lost 6 bases, with 9 bases spanning the gap. Germline CDR1 reads MNHEY; CDR2 reads SMNVEV (reference sequence). CDR3 protein: CASSSHSSGELFF. The CDR3 DNA reads as TGTGCCAGCAGTTCTCACAGCTCCGGGGAGCTGTTTTTT.

This clone occurred a few times. The V call is TRBV18, the J call TRBJ1-2, with D unresolved. The CDR3 sequence is 13 residues long. V was trimmed by 6 bases and J by 0 bases, leaving 8 bases between them. Per the germline V gene, CDR1 is KGHSH and CDR2 is LQKENI. The CDR3 here is CASSPGPNYGYTF. CDR3 DNA: TGTGCCAGCTCCCCCGGGCCTAACTATGGCTACACCTTC.

The V call is TRBV7-2, the J call TRBJ2-3; 8 bases line up with TRBD2. CDR1 SGHTA and CDR2 FQGNSA come from the germline V gene. The CDR3 is 14 amino acids. V lost 3 bases and J lost 6; bases outside the gene matches: 5. CDR3 bases: TGTGCCAGCAGCTTCGCGGGAGGAATGGATACGCAGTATTTT. Amino acids: CASSFAGGMDTQYF.

This chain connects TRBV9 to TRBJ1-1, with D possibly TRBD1 on 5 matching bases. The CDR3 extends over 15 amino acids. Germline assignment: CDR1 SGDLS and CDR2 YYNGEE. V lost 3 bases, J lost 4 bases, and 16 bases lay in between. The CDR3 protein is CASSAGTQGVTEAFF. The CDR3 region has the DNA TGTGCCAGCAGCGCAGGGACTCAAGGGGTCACTGAAGCTTTCTTT.